Shown below are 29 T cell receptor beta chains from a single sample sequenced in a study of OX40 agonist ivuxolimab in advanced cancers. TCRdb's copy holds only in-frame clones and misses some; the assay was immunoSEQ multiplex PCR. The sample lists tens of thousands of clones; just under 95% were seen once. Source: CD4+ or CD8+ T cells sorted from blood, taken in a trial of the OX40 agonist ivuxolimab. Every receptor here comes from an adult with an advanced solid tumor such as melanoma, head and neck, liver or kidney cancer.

This clone was seen a few times. The V gene is TRBV7-9, the J gene TRBJ2-7, with D tentatively TRBD2 (5 bases). Germline lookup yields CDR1 SEHNR and CDR2 FQNEAQ (reference sequence). The CDR3 extends over 12 amino acids. V dropped 1 base and J dropped 7 bases, with 8 bases sitting between them. The CDR3 coding sequence is TGTGCCAGCAGCTTAGGGACGGGAGAGCAGTACTTC. As protein: CASSLGTGEQYF. Full variable domain (remainder filled in from reference TRBV7-9 and TRBJ2-7): DTGVSQNPRHKITKRGQNVTFRCDPISEHNRLYWYRQTLGQGPEFLTYFQNEAQLEKSRLLSDRFSAERPKGSFSTLEIQRTEQGDSAMYLCASSLGTGEQYFGPGTRLTVT.

V gene TRBV9 combines with J gene TRBJ2-1; D not certain. The CDR3 totals 13 residues. Per the germline V gene, CDR1 is SGDLS and CDR2 is YYNGEE. The germline V and J ends were trimmed by 3 bases and 2 bases, with 6 bases remaining between them. CDR3 protein: CASSASPYNEQFF. In nucleotides, the CDR3 is TGTGCCAGCAGCGCCTCCCCCTACAATGAGCAGTTCTTC.

The chain combines TRBV7-6 with TRBJ1-5; unclear D gene. This CDR3 comprises 14 residues. Germline V gives CDR1 SGHVS, CDR2 FNYEAQ. Trimming removed 1 base at V and 9 bases at J, with 13 bases between. The CDR3 DNA reads TGTGCCAGCAGCTTAGAGGGCGCCGGCGGGCCCCAGCATTTT. Translation gives CASSLEGAGGPQHF.

This clone came up once. The genes are TRBV4-3 and TRBJ2-7; TRBD1 might be the D (5 bases). This CDR3 has 15 residues. Germline V CDR1 and CDR2: LGHNA, YSLEER. V was pared by 1 base and J by 3 bases, with 13 bases between. The chain's CDR3 is CASSQVFDSHYEQYF. In DNA, the CDR3 is TGCGCCAGCAGCCAAGTGTTCGACAGCCACTACGAGCAGTACTTC.

The J gene is TRBJ2-7, the V gene TRBV27; D ambiguous. The CDR3 spans 13 residues. The V end lost 2 bases, the J end lost 1 base, and 6 bases lay between the germline ends. CDR1 and CDR2 (germline): MNHEY, SMNVEV (reference sequence). Here the CDR3 reads CASSLGKSYEQYF. CDR3 nucleotide sequence: TGTGCCAGCAGTTTAGGGAAGTCCTACGAGCAGTACTTC.

This sequence joins TRBV28 and TRBJ2-1; 8 nucleotides line up with TRBD2. The V segment lost 6 bases and the J segment 4 bases; nucleotides outside the gene matches: 8. Germline CDR1 MDHEN, CDR2 SYDVKM. The CDR3 covers 15 residues. As DNA, the CDR3 is TGTGCCAGCAGCTCCCAAGCGGGAGTGTACAATGAGCAGTTCTTC. Residues: CASSSQAGVYNEQFF.

This chain joins TRBV6-6 and TRBJ2-3; D ambiguous. The CDR3 loop spans 14 amino acids. Between the trimmed V and J ends, which lost 6 bases and 5 bases, there was a span of 15 bases. Germline loops: CDR1 MNHNY, CDR2 SVGAGI (reference sequence). The CDR3 loop reads CASSPLILGDTQYF. CDR3 bases: TGTGCCAGCAGCCCCCTCATACTCGGAGATACGCAGTATTTT.

This sequence joins TRBV6-5 and TRBJ2-7; D not certain. V was shortened by 5 bases and J by 2 bases, with 10 bases between the two germline ends. This CDR3 has 13 amino acids. The germline V gene has CDR1 MNHEY and CDR2 SVGAGI. Here the CDR3 reads CASSDTGTYEQYF. The CDR3 DNA is TGTGCCAGCAGTGATACTGGCACCTACGAGCAGTACTTC.

This chain joins TRBV5-6 and TRBJ2-1; D might be TRBD2 (6 bases). V was clipped by 1 base and J by 6 bases, with 14 bases between them. The germline gives CDR1 SGHDT, CDR2 YYEEEE. The CDR3 has 15 residues. CDR3 nucleotide sequence: TGTGCCAGCAGCTTGCTTACGGGAGTTAGCAATGAGCAGTTCTTC. Its protein is CASSLLTGVSNEQFF.

The rearrangement links TRBV5-6 to TRBJ1-1; D is uncertain. CDR1 and CDR2 (germline): SGHDT, YYEEEE. V shed 1 base and J shed 4 bases, with 11 bases lying between them. CDR3 size: 14 residues. The CDR3 sequence: CASSLRQTLTEAFF. DNA for the CDR3: TGTGCCAGCAGCTTGAGGCAGACTCTCACTGAAGCTTTCTTT.

This chain links TRBV30 with TRBJ1-1; possible D gene TRBD1, 6 bases. CDR3 size: 13 residues. From germline, CDR1 is GTSNPN and CDR2 SVGIG (reference sequence). Trimming took off 1 base at V and 5 bases at J, with 11 bases between the two ends. The chain's CDR3 is CAWSDQGWTEAFF. Here the CDR3 DNA reads TGTGCCTGGAGTGATCAGGGGTGGACTGAAGCTTTCTTT.

This chain connects TRBV11-3 to TRBJ1-2; TRBD1 aligns across 10 bases. This CDR3 is built from 15 residues. Germline V gene lookup returns CDR1 SGHNT and CDR2 YENEEA. Losses at the gene ends were 5 bases for V and 4 bases for J; bases not matched to a gene: 7. DNA for the CDR3: TGTGCCAGCAGCACTTGGACAGGGGGGGCCTATGGCTACACCTTC. Protein: CASSTWTGGAYGYTF.

This chain links TRBV15 with TRBJ1-4; D call uncertain. V lost 2 bases, J lost 5 bases, and 3 bases lay in between. The CDR3 totals 12 residues. Germline V gene sequence: CDR1 LNHNV, CDR2 YYDKDF (reference sequence). The CDR3 region has the DNA TGTGCCACCAGCAGACAGAATGAAAAACTGTTTTTT. This translates into CATSRQNEKLFF.

A single count supports this clone. V usage is TRBV7-9 and J usage is TRBJ2-7; possibly TRBD2 for D (5 bases). The germline V gene encodes CDR1 SEHNR and CDR2 FQNEAQ (reference sequence). Between the trimmed V and J ends, which lost 1 base and 6 bases, there was a span of 7 bases. The length of the CDR3 is 12 residues. CDR3 in amino acids: CASSLGGSEQYF. The CDR3 DNA reads TGTGCCAGCAGCTTAGGTGGGAGCGAGCAGTACTTC.

The V gene is TRBV27, the J gene TRBJ2-3, with 14 bases aligning to TRBD2. This CDR3 is 16 amino acids long. Germline V gene lookup returns CDR1 MNHEY and CDR2 SMNVEV (reference sequence). V trimming: 7 bases; J trimming: 3 bases; junction bases outside the gene matches: 6. The CDR3 nucleotides are TGTGCCAGCACCCGGGGACTAGCGGGAGCAACAGATACGCAGTATTTT. This sequence encodes CASTRGLAGATDTQYF.

The CDR3 sequence is CASLGYHNEQFF. In nucleotides, the CDR3 is TGTGCCAGCCTAGGTTACCACAATGAGCAGTTCTTC. This chain uses TRBV6-8 with TRBJ2-1; D gene ambiguous. Trimming pared 8 bases from V and 5 bases from J, leaving 10 bases between. This CDR3 is 12 amino acids long. The germline V gene encodes CDR1 MNHGY and CDR2 SAAAGT.

The V and J genes are TRBV29-1 and TRBJ2-3; D is possibly TRBD2 (5 bases). Trimming removed 3 bases at V and 1 base at J, with 20 bases between. This CDR3 is built from 17 residues. CDR1 and CDR2 (germline): SQVTM, ANQGSEA. The CDR3 spells CSVEYFSLAFGTDTQYF. The CDR3 DNA sequence: TGCAGCGTTGAGTATTTCTCTTTAGCGTTTGGCACAGATACGCAGTATTTT.

This chain joins TRBV4-3 and TRBJ2-7, with TRBD1 as a possible D gene (5 bases). CDR3 length equals 15 residues. Trimming removed 3 bases from V and 5 bases from J, with 17 bases in between. Germline V gives CDR1 LGHNA, CDR2 YSLEER. This CDR3 is CASSQIRGRGHEQYF. The CDR3 nucleotides are TGCGCCAGCAGCCAGATCCGAGGAAGGGGCCACGAGCAGTACTTC.

The chain recombines TRBV27 with TRBJ2-2, with D perhaps matching TRBD1 (5 bases). The CDR3 loop spans 13 amino acids. The germline V and J ends were trimmed by 7 bases and 6 bases, with 12 bases remaining between them. The V gene's germline CDR1 is MNHEY and CDR2 SMNVEV (reference sequence). The CDR3 region is CASTPRVSGELFF. The CDR3 DNA sequence: TGTGCCAGCACCCCCAGGGTATCCGGGGAGCTGTTTTTT.

This clone has a single count. V usage is TRBV7-9 and J usage is TRBJ1-2; D unresolved. Germline loops: CDR1 SEHNR, CDR2 FQNEAQ (reference sequence). Trimming stripped 8 bases from V and 0 bases from J, with 13 bases between. CDR3 length: 14 residues. This CDR3 is CASSDEASNYGYTF. For the CDR3, the DNA is TGTGCCAGCTCCGACGAGGCATCTAACTATGGCTACACCTTC.

This chain joins TRBV5-6 and TRBJ2-7; 7 bases agree with TRBD1. The CDR3 totals 15 residues. Germline V gene sequence: CDR1 SGHDT, CDR2 YYEEEE. V trimming: 1 base; J trimming: 0 bases; junction bases outside the gene matches: 4. The CDR3 DNA is TGTGCCAGCAGCTTGCACAGGGGATACTCCTACGAGCAGTACTTC. Amino acids: CASSLHRGYSYEQYF.

This sequence joins TRBV9 and TRBJ1-1; TRBD1 matches at 7 bases. The CDR3 runs to 16 residues. The germline V gene encodes CDR1 SGDLS and CDR2 YYNGEE. The V gene end was trimmed by 5 bases and the J gene end by 3 bases; junction bases not matched to a gene: 13. CDR3 amino acids: CASSKTGRTLDTEAFF. For the CDR3, the DNA is TGTGCCAGCAGTAAGACAGGGAGAACGTTAGACACTGAAGCTTTCTTT.

This rearrangement joins TRBV7-3 to TRBJ2-1; no clear D gene. Germline V lookup: CDR1 SGHTA, CDR2 FQGTGA. CDR3 size: 12 residues. Trimming took off 4 bases at V and 10 bases at J, with 11 bases between the two ends. The DNA of the CDR3 is TGTGCCAGCAGCTCCGACGCCCGGGAGCAGTTCTTC. Translating gives CASSSDAREQFF.

The sample holds one count of this clone. This chain connects TRBV6-6 to TRBJ2-6; D not certain. Germline-derived CDR1 and CDR2 are MNHNY and SVGAGI (reference sequence). This CDR3 region has 12 residues. The CDR3 sequence is CAEWGGANVLTF. DNA of the CDR3: TGTGCGGAGTGGGGAGGGGCCAACGTCCTGACTTTC.

This chain joins TRBV19 and TRBJ2-5, with 8 bases aligning to TRBD1. Germline-derived CDR1 and CDR2 are LNHDA and SQIVND (reference sequence). V dropped 6 bases and J dropped 6; count of bases not matched to a gene: 9. The CDR3 totals 14 residues. CDR3 sequence (DNA): TGTGCCAGTAGGACGGACAGGGCGGCAAAGACCCAGTACTTC. It specifies CASRTDRAAKTQYF.

The chain is built from TRBV15 and TRBJ1-2, with 11 positions matching TRBD1. Germline CDR1 and CDR2: LNHNV and YYDKDF (reference sequence). This CDR3 has 14 residues. V dropped 3 bases and J dropped 3; count of bases not matched to a gene: 0. CDR3: CATSRGQGDYGYTF. In DNA, the CDR3 is TGTGCCACCAGCAGGGGACAGGGGGACTATGGCTACACCTTC.

This chain uses TRBV30 with TRBJ1-1; unclear D gene. CDR3 length equals 13 residues. From germline, CDR1 is GTSNPN and CDR2 SVGIG (reference sequence). Trimming shortened V by 3 bases and J by 0 bases, and 8 bases separated the two germline ends. The CDR3 is CAWSDNLNTEAFF. The DNA of the CDR3 is TGTGCCTGGAGCGACAACTTGAACACTGAAGCTTTCTTT.

The rearrangement links TRBV9 to TRBJ2-5; TRBD1 is a possible D gene (6 bases). The V end was cut by 0 bases, the J end by 2 bases, with 8 bases between. The CDR3 sequence is 14 residues long. Germline CDR1 is SGDLS and CDR2 is YYNGEE. CDR3: CASSVDREQETQYF. Here the CDR3 DNA reads TGTGCCAGCAGCGTAGACAGGGAACAAGAGACCCAGTACTTC. The full variable domain, completed using reference TRBV9 and TRBJ2-5, is DSGVTQTPKHLITATGQRVTLRCSPRSGDLSVYWYQQSLDQGLQFLIQYYNGEERAKGNILERFSAQQFPDLHSELNLSSLELGDSALYFCASSVDREQETQYFGPGTRLLVL.

The chain recombines TRBV7-3 with TRBJ2-7, with D possibly being TRBD1 or TRBD2 (5 bases each). CDR3 size: 17 residues. The germline CDR1 and CDR2 sequences are SGHTA and FQGTGA. Trimming took off 6 bases at V and 4 bases at J, with 25 bases between the two ends. The CDR3 spells CASSFFLPGTYAYEQYF. The CDR3 coding sequence is TGTGCCAGCAGTTTTTTTTTGCCCGGGACCTACGCGTACGAGCAGTACTTC.